Listed below are T cell receptor beta chains from one sample, sequenced in a study of quantifying T cell responses using KT2 cells. TCRdb called the UMI-ligation and nested PCR reads again in MiXCR, with one record for every CDR3 protein. Here the sample spans roughly 50,000 distinct CDR3 sequences, 9% to 15% being singletons. Sequencing was performed on PBMCs spiked with cells of the T cell clone KT2. These receptors were taken from a human donor. CDR3s include the opening cysteine and the closing phenylalanine or tryptophan. The D gene is left open where the match is weak. Clone size appears in some rows only: once, few, many, or a class for an expanded clone.

>TRBV12-3/TRBV12-4|.|few|TRBJ1-3
TGTGCCAGCAGCCCCGACAGACCCTCTGGAAACACCATATATTTT
CASSPDRPSGNTIYF
>TRBV6-2/TRBV6-3|TRBD1|few|TRBJ1-1
TGTGCCAGTGACAGGGGTAGGGGGAACACTGAAGCTTTCTTT
CASDRGRGNTEAFF
>TRBV29-1|TRBD1|many|TRBJ1-5
TGCAGCGTCGCTCAAGGGGGCGATAGTCAGCCCCAGCATTTT
CSVAQGGDSQPQHF
>TRBV4-2|TRBD2|many|TRBJ2-1
TGTGCCAGCAGCCAAGTAGGGGGCCTAGCGGGAGTTTACAATGAGCAGTTCTTC
CASSQVGGLAGVYNEQFF
>TRBV5-5|TRBD2|few|TRBJ2-1
TGTGCCAGCAGCTTTGGCATGGGCGGGAGGGGGGAGCAGTTCTTC
CASSFGMGGRGEQFF
>TRBV30|.|few|TRBJ1-1
TGTGCCTGGAGTTCCCAGGGGAACACTGAAGCTTTCTTT
CAWSSQGNTEAFF
>TRBV18|TRBD1|.|TRBJ1-5
TGTGCCAGCTCACCCGGGACAGGCTTCAATCAGCCCCAGCATTTT
CASSPGTGFNQPQHF
>TRBV7-9|TRBD1|.|TRBJ1-1
TGTGCCAGCAGGCGTGACGGACAGGGGAGGATGAACACTGAAGCTTTCTTT
CASRRDGQGRMNTEAFF
>TRBV20-1|TRBD2|few|TRBJ2-7
TGCAGTGCTAGGGAAATAGCGGGAGGTTTCTCCTACGAGCAGTACTTC
CSAREIAGGFSYEQYF
>TRBV7-9|TRBD1|.|TRBJ2-2
TGTGCCAGCAGCTCCCCCCGGACAGGGCCGTACACCGGGGAGCTGTTTTTT
CASSSPRTGPYTGELFF
>TRBV6-1|.|.|TRBJ1-2
TGTGCCAGCAGTGAAGGGGACACCGCCTTC
CASSEGDTAF
>TRBV6-6|.|.|TRBJ1-6
TGTGCCAGCGCCCGACAGAGCTCCTATAATTCACCCCTCCACTTT
CASARQSSYNSPLHF
>TRBV11-2|.|many|TRBJ1-1
TGTGCCAGCAGCCTGACAGAGAACACTGAAGCTTTCTTT
CASSLTENTEAFF
>TRBV7-6|.|many|TRBJ1-5
TGTGCCAGCAGCGAAAATAGCAATCAGCCCCAGCATTTT
CASSENSNQPQHF
>TRBV19|.|few|TRBJ2-1
TGTGCCAGTAGTATAGTTAACCCGGGTGAGCAGTTCTTC
CASSIVNPGEQFF
>TRBV7-2|.|.|TRBJ1-3
TGTGCCAGCAGCGGAGGGAGTGGAAACACCATATATTTT
CASSGGSGNTIYF
>TRBV11-3|.|many|TRBJ1-1
TGTGCCAGCAGCTTAGGGGGACGACCGGGCACTGAAGCTTTCTTT
CASSLGGRPGTEAFF
>TRBV20-1|.|.|TRBJ2-7
TGCAGTGCCAGGACAGCTCTATACGAGCAGTACTTC
CSARTALYEQYF
>TRBV29-1|TRBD1|few|TRBJ1-1
TGCAGCGTAGGGACAGGAAACACTGAAGCTTTCTTT
CSVGTGNTEAFF
>TRBV24-1|.|.|TRBJ2-3
TGTGCCACCAGTGAGGGTGGCACAGATACGCAGTATTTT
CATSEGGTDTQYF
>TRBV2|TRBD1|.|TRBJ2-3
TGTGCCAGCAGAGCCACAGGGGGCACAGATACGCAGTATTTT
CASRATGGTDTQYF
>TRBV30|.|few|TRBJ1-2
TGTGCCTGGGAAATTTCTGGGCAGGGCTACACCTTC
CAWEISGQGYTF
>TRBV6-5|.|few|TRBJ2-7
TGTGCCAGCAGTTACGGCGGGGCTCGCCTCTACGAGCAGTACTTC
CASSYGGARLYEQYF
>TRBV12-3/TRBV12-4|.|many|TRBJ2-5
TGTGCCAGCAGTTCCACAGTAGAAGAGACCCAGTACTTC
CASSSTVEETQYF
>TRBV12-3/TRBV12-4|.|few|TRBJ2-7
TGTGCCAGCAGTTCCCCTGACTCTTACGAGCAGTACTTC
CASSSPDSYEQYF
>TRBV5-8|TRBD1|few|TRBJ2-5
TGTGCCAGCAGCTTCAGACAGGGAAGGTTTAAGACCCAGTACTTC
CASSFRQGRFKTQYF
>TRBV20-1|.|many|TRBJ2-3
TGCAGTGCTAGAGAAGACCGGGACCGGTGGGATACGCAGTATTTT
CSAREDRDRWDTQYF
>TRBV30|.|many|TRBJ1-2
TGTGCCTGGAGCGACCGGACACCTCCTGGGGGCTACACCTTC
CAWSDRTPPGGYTF
>TRBV12-3/TRBV12-4|.|many|TRBJ1-1
TGTGCCAGCAGGTTCTCTTCGAACACTGAAGCTTTCTTT
CASRFSSNTEAFF
>TRBV29-1|TRBD1|many|TRBJ1-1
TGCAGCGTTAATACAGGGGGAAGGACTGAAGCTTTCTTT
CSVNTGGRTEAFF
>TRBV4-1|TRBD1|.|TRBJ1-6
TGCGCCAGCAGCCCCCGACAGGGGAATTCACCCCTCCACTTT
CASSPRQGNSPLHF
>TRBV18|.|few|TRBJ2-2
TGTGCCAGCTCACCTTCGGGACGGGGGAACACCGGGGAGCTGTTTTTT
CASSPSGRGNTGELFF
>TRBV18|.|many|TRBJ2-5
TGTGCCAGCTCACTCTTTCAGGGGCAAGAGACCCAGTACTTC
CASSLFQGQETQYF
>TRBV20-1|.|many|TRBJ1-5
TGCAGTGCCGCGTTGATCGTGGGGAGCAATCAGCCCCAGCATTTT
CSAALIVGSNQPQHF
>TRBV20-1|TRBD2|.|TRBJ2-5
TGCAGTGCAACCCCCACAAGCGGGGGGGCCGATCGTTCGACCCAGTACTTC
CSATPTSGGADRSTQYF
>TRBV6-6|.|.|TRBJ1-2
TGTGCCAGCAGTTACTCAGACTATGGCTACACCTTC
CASSYSDYGYTF
>TRBV24-1|TRBD1|medium-sized|TRBJ2-2
TGTGCCACCAGTGATTTGACAGGGGACACCGGGGAGCTGTTTTTT
CATSDLTGDTGELFF
>TRBV27|TRBD1|many|TRBJ2-3
TGTGCCAGCAGTAAATGGGACAGTAGCACAGATACGCAGTATTTT
CASSKWDSSTDTQYF
>TRBV28|TRBD2|.|TRBJ2-7
TGTGCCAGCAGAAATAGCGGGGACCCCTCCTACGAGCAGTACTTC
CASRNSGDPSYEQYF
>TRBV2|.|.|TRBJ2-2
TGTGCCAGCAGTGATGGGCAGGGAAACACCGGGGAGCTGTTTTTT
CASSDGQGNTGELFF
>TRBV20-1|.|few|TRBJ1-2
TGCAGTGCTGGACTTGGGGGGGACTATGGCTACACCTTC
CSAGLGGDYGYTF
>TRBV6-5|TRBD2|many|TRBJ2-7
TGTGCCAGCAGTAACGGGGGGGCCTCGTACGAGCAGTACTTC
CASSNGGASYEQYF
>TRBV7-2|.|few|TRBJ1-2
TGTGCCAGCAGCTCCACTCGGAGCACGTCGGGCTACACCTTC
CASSSTRSTSGYTF
>TRBV7-9|TRBD1|.|TRBJ2-5
TGTGCCAGCAGCCCACTGAGGTCCAGGGGGAAAGAGACCCAGTACTTC
CASSPLRSRGKETQYF
>TRBV3-1|.|.|TRBJ2-2
TGTGCCAGCAGCCAAGCCCCCTCACCCAGTTACCCCTGGGAGCTGTTTTTT
CASSQAPSPSYPWELFF
>TRBV21-1|.|.|TRBJ2-7
TGTGCCAGCAGCAACACGGGTTCCTACGAGCAGTACTTC
CASSNTGSYEQYF
>TRBV5-1|.|.|TRBJ2-1
TGCGCCAGCAGCTTGGAGGGCGCGGGGAGATACAATGAGCAGTTCTTC
CASSLEGAGRYNEQFF
>TRBV4-1|.|few|TRBJ1-4
TGCGCCAGCACACAAGACCCGGCGGGGCTGTATAATGAAAAACTGTTTTTT
CASTQDPAGLYNEKLFF
>TRBV3-1|.|.|TRBJ2-1
TGTGCCAGCAGCCTCTTGGGCAGGTACAATGAGCAGTTCTTC
CASSLLGRYNEQFF
>TRBV3-1|.|.|TRBJ2-5
TGTGCCAGCAGCCAAGTCCTGGACAGCCAAGAGACCCAGTACTTC
CASSQVLDSQETQYF
>TRBV27|.|few|TRBJ2-7
TGTGCCAGCAGTCCTCCACACGGAGTTGGGCAGTACTTC
CASSPPHGVGQYF
>TRBV7-8|TRBD1|few|TRBJ1-1
TGTGCCAGCAGCTTATCAGGGGGCTTTCGGAACACTGAAGCTTTCTTT
CASSLSGGFRNTEAFF
>TRBV7-8|TRBD2|.|TRBJ2-1
TGTGCCAGCAGCTTAGCGGGACGGGGGGACTACAATGAGCAGTTCTTC
CASSLAGRGDYNEQFF
>TRBV12-3/TRBV12-4|.|.|TRBJ2-7
TGTGCCAGCAGCCCCTCCCTCGGGAGTAGCTCCTACGAGCAGTACTTC
CASSPSLGSSSYEQYF
>TRBV10-1|.|many|TRBJ2-1
TGCGCCAGCAGTAACTTGCCCGGAAGGAATGAGCAGTTCTTC
CASSNLPGRNEQFF
>TRBV20-1|.|.|TRBJ2-7
TGCAGTGCTAGAGTGGCCGACTACGAGCAGTACTTC
CSARVADYEQYF